The sequence of this TCR beta chain was determined in a study of cytomegalovirus exposure and HLA in healthy donors. Study conclusions and caveats: The listing of 150 to 200 TCR beta chains classed them as cytomegalovirus-associated.

In germline, CDR1 is SGHTA, CDR2 FQGTGA. The CDR3 runs to 19 residues. Losses at the gene ends were 1 base for V and 4 bases for J; bases not matched to a gene: 18. For this clone: As yet, its antigen is unknown.

All donors participated as healthy donors of bone marrow. Both 60 Vbeta primers and 13 Jbeta primers went into the PCR. The method was immunoSEQ multiplex PCR; TCRdb's version includes in-frame clones alone and lacks a portion of them. Of 180,000 or so clones in the sample, roughly 80% were seen once. The source is a woman between 35 and 50 years old in good health and CMV-seropositive. The chain employs TRBV7-3 and TRBJ2-5; 7 nucleotides match TRBD2. Sequenced input: PBMCs. The CDR3 here is CASSLMVRRENVRVETQYF. Here the CDR3 DNA reads TGTGCCAGCAGCTTAATGGTAAGGCGGGAGAACGTTCGGGTAGAGACCCAGTACTTC.